This T cell receptor (beta chain) was profiled in a study of CD8 T cells in Susac syndrome. Overall study results and limits: The study's TCR sequencing and HLA analysis covered a relatively small number of individuals, and the study acknowledged this.

The ends were cut back, 2 bases at V and 3 bases at J, with 5 bases in the middle. Germline CDR1 and CDR2: DFQATT and SNEGSKA (reference sequence). This CDR3 is 11 amino acids long. Sequencing of TCR beta covered CD8+ and CD4+ T cells obtained from blood. Recently defined diagnostic criteria classed the Susac syndrome patients as definite or probable. Comments on this clonotype: Its specificity is unknown.

When the RNA was reverse transcribed, random hexamers were used with an input of about 0.5 to 1 ug. Amplification of the TCR beta CDR3 was carried out by immunoSEQ multiplex PCR, which spanned a total of 54 Vbeta and 13 Jbeta segments. TCRdb redid the calling of the immunoSEQ multiplex PCR reads with MiXCR, one entry per CDR3 protein. The data contain 75,000 to 80,000 distinct CDR3 sequences, roughly 94% of them singletons. V usage is TRBV20-1 and J usage is TRBJ2-7; D is undetermined. Sequencing was done on a sample of CD8+ T cells from PBMCs. The receptor comes from a human donor with Susac syndrome. The chain's CDR3 is CSARLGYEQYF. The CDR3 DNA reads as TGCAGTGCTAGACTAGGCTACGAGCAGTACTTC.